The 26 T cell receptor beta chains below were found in one sample sequenced in a study of technical replicates of blood from several donors. Profiling relied on immunoSEQ multiplex PCR, and the TCRdb table lists in-frame clones only, not all of them. The sample gives around 65,000 clones, more than 75% of which show up once; about 5% is in the top ten. The specimen was PBMCs. The receptors stem from a human donor in good health. Some clones in this sample may be carry-over from other donors' samples.

V is TRBV6-1 and J is TRBJ1-3, with D perhaps TRBD1 (6 bases). The germline gives CDR1 MNHNS, CDR2 SASEGT. V was clipped by 4 bases and J by 3 bases, with 10 bases between them. This CDR3 has 14 amino acids. The CDR3 loop is CASSAGVFGNTIYF. In DNA, the CDR3 is TGTGCCAGCAGTGCAGGGGTCTTTGGAAACACCATATATTTT.

This chain connects TRBV7-2 to TRBJ1-5; D gene uncertain. This CDR3 spans 16 amino acids. Trimming pared 1 base from V and 2 bases from J, leaving 12 bases between. Germline loops: CDR1 SGHTA, CDR2 FQGNSA. The CDR3 sequence: CASSLVGSGGNQPQHF. For the CDR3, the DNA is TGTGCCAGCAGCTTAGTGGGGAGTGGTGGCAATCAGCCCCAGCATTTT.

The V gene is TRBV28, the J gene TRBJ2-3, with TRBD1 identical over 8 bases. Germline values: CDR1 MDHEN, CDR2 SYDVKM. The V and J ends lost 8 bases and 4 bases, in that order; junction bases with no gene match: 8. The CDR3 is 14 residues long. CDR3 region: CASQGAEISDTQYF. The CDR3 nucleotides read TGTGCCAGCCAGGGGGCGGAGATCTCAGATACGCAGTATTTT.

The chain links TRBV9 to TRBJ2-1; 13 bases fit TRBD2. Germline V gene lookup returns CDR1 SGDLS and CDR2 YYNGEE. The CDR3 is made up of 15 amino acids. V was pared by 9 bases and J by 8 bases, with 11 bases of the junction left unmatched. The CDR3 region is CATAGLAGKIYEQFF. CDR3 coding DNA: TGTGCCACCGCGGGACTAGCGGGAAAGATCTATGAGCAGTTCTTC.

The chain links TRBV11-2 to TRBJ1-1; D may be TRBD1 (6 bases). This CDR3 has 16 amino acids. The V gene lost 2 bases and the J gene lost 0 bases, with 13 bases spanning the gap. The germline V gene encodes CDR1 SGHAT and CDR2 FQNNGV. DNA for the CDR3: TGTGCCAGCAGCTTATCGACAGGACGGGTGAACACTGAAGCTTTCTTT. Its protein is CASSLSTGRVNTEAFF.

The gene calls are TRBV4-3 and TRBJ2-7, with D possibly matching TRBD2 (6 bases). The CDR3 length is 14 residues. V shed 0 bases and J shed 4 bases, with 10 bases lying between them. Germline lookup yields CDR1 LGHNA and CDR2 YSLEER. The CDR3 sequence is CASSQEGRDYEQYF. CDR3 DNA sequence: TGCGCCAGCAGCCAAGAAGGGCGGGATTACGAGCAGTACTTC.

The chain has TRBV15 and TRBJ2-7; D is perhaps TRBD1 (6 bases). This CDR3 comprises 15 residues. V lost 3 bases and J 3 bases, leaving 15 bases between the germline ends. CDR1 LNHNV and CDR2 YYDKDF come from the germline V gene (reference sequence). The CDR3 here is CATSRGTGNSYEQYF. CDR3 sequence (DNA): TGTGCCACCAGCAGGGGAACAGGGAACAGCTACGAGCAGTACTTC.

This chain connects TRBV27 to TRBJ2-7, with TRBD1 identical over 12 bases. The CDR3 loop spans 14 amino acids. The germline CDR1 and CDR2 sequences are MNHEY and SMNVEV (reference sequence). CDR3 sequence: CATTGTGGKYEQYF. The CDR3 nucleotides read TGTGCGACGACAGGGACAGGGGGCAAATACGAGCAGTACTTC.

V and J are TRBV7-2 and TRBJ2-7; D possibly corresponds to TRBD2 (5 bases). Per the germline V gene, CDR1 is SGHTA and CDR2 is FQGNSA. The CDR3 length is 12 residues. Trimming removed 5 bases from V and 2 bases from J, with 7 bases in between. The CDR3 nucleotides are TGTGCCAGCAGCCGGGAAGCCTACGAGCAGTACTTC. Its protein is CASSREAYEQYF.

V gene TRBV5-6 combines with J gene TRBJ2-5; 8 bases agree with TRBD2. The trim removed 4 bases at V and 5 bases at J, leaving 10 bases unmatched. The CDR3 totals 15 residues. The V gene's germline CDR1 is SGHDT and CDR2 YYEEEE. This CDR3 reads CASSDSGTRSETQYF. The CDR3 nucleotides are TGTGCCAGCAGCGATTCGGGGACTAGATCTGAGACCCAGTACTTC.

The chain is built from TRBV2 and TRBJ2-1, with 9 bases lining up with TRBD1. CDR1 and CDR2 (germline): SNHLY, FYNNEI. The CDR3 loop spans 13 amino acids. As DNA, the CDR3 is TGTGCAGACCGGACAGGGGCCAGGAATGAGCAGTTCTTC. This gives the protein CADRTGARNEQFF.

The rearrangement joins TRBV7-2 to TRBJ2-1; 13 bases match TRBD2. The CDR3 length is 15 residues. Germline CDR1 and CDR2: SGHTA and FQGNSA. After removal of 5 bases from V and 7 bases from J, the junction contained 5 bases not matched to a gene. The CDR3 region has the DNA TGTGCCAGCAGCAATCAGGGACTAGCGGGAAATGAGCAGTTCTTC. It yields the protein CASSNQGLAGNEQFF.

V and J are TRBV9 and TRBJ2-1, with 8 bases identical to TRBD2. Unmatched junction bases numbered 9, after V lost 4 bases and J lost 0 bases. From germline, CDR1 is SGDLS and CDR2 YYNGEE. The CDR3 extends over 17 amino acids. CDR3 sequence reads: CASSYLTSVSSYNEQFF. The CDR3 bases are TGTGCCAGCAGCTACTTGACTAGCGTAAGCTCCTACAATGAGCAGTTCTTC.

The sample holds one count of this clone. This chain uses TRBV7-6 with TRBJ1-3, with 7 nucleotides matching TRBD1. Germline values: CDR1 SGHVS, CDR2 FNYEAQ. This CDR3 comprises 15 residues. Trimming cost V 4 bases and J 4 bases; bases outside gene matches: 7. CDR3 DNA sequence: TGTGCCAGCAGCTCCAACAGGGGCCCGGGAAACACCATATATTTT. Translation gives CASSSNRGPGNTIYF.

The chain couples TRBV5-1 to TRBJ2-1; 7 positions match TRBD2. Germline V gene sequence: CDR1 SGHRS, CDR2 YFSETQ. The CDR3 consists of 16 residues. Trimming took 1 base from V and 3 from J; bases not matched to a gene: 7. The CDR3 spells CASSLIIGRYYNEQFF. CDR3 DNA: TGCGCCAGCAGCTTGATTATCGGGAGGTACTACAATGAGCAGTTCTTC.

CDR3 nucleotides: TGTGCCAGCAGCAGAAACAGGGGGACGACCCAGTACTTC. As protein: CASSRNRGTTQYF. The chain is built from TRBV5-6 and TRBJ2-5, with 8 bases matching TRBD1. The V segment lost 4 bases and the J segment 7 bases; nucleotides outside the gene matches: 6. Germline V CDR1 and CDR2: SGHDT, YYEEEE. The CDR3 spans 13 residues.

The gene calls are TRBV14 and TRBJ1-1, with D perhaps TRBD1 (6 bases). CDR3 length: 12 residues. Trimming removed 2 bases at V and 9 bases at J, with 10 bases between. Germline-derived CDR1 and CDR2 are SGHDN and FVKESK. The CDR3 DNA reads as TGTGCCAGCAGCCAAATAGGGGGAAAAGCTTTCTTT. Its protein product is CASSQIGGKAFF.

DNA for the CDR3: TGTGCCAGCAGCTTATACAGGGGTGGCACCGGGGAGCTGTTTTTT. Its translation: CASSLYRGGTGELFF. The chain recombines TRBV5-4 with TRBJ2-2; 7 bases match TRBD1. The CDR3 runs to 15 residues. CDR1 is SGHNT and CDR2 is YYREEE in the germline V gene (reference sequence). V gave up 2 bases and J gave up 4 bases; unmatched junction bases: 5.

The V and J genes are TRBV18 and TRBJ2-1; 7 bases are shared with TRBD2. J lost 7 bases, V lost 1 base, and 25 bases had no gene match. This CDR3 is 21 amino acids long. Germline CDR1 reads KGHSH; CDR2 reads LQKENI. The CDR3, as DNA: TGTGCCAGCTCACCACGGGCGGGGGTCGAGGCACAGCGGTTCGGAGGGAATGAGCAGTTCTTC. Translated: CASSPRAGVEAQRFGGNEQFF.

This chain connects TRBV6-6 to TRBJ2-5, with D perhaps matching TRBD1 (5 bases). Germline V gene lookup returns CDR1 MNHNY and CDR2 SVGAGI (reference sequence). V lost 6 bases and J 0 bases, leaving 14 bases between the germline ends. CDR3 size: 15 residues. CDR3 sequence reads: CASRKAQVYQETQYF. The CDR3 DNA reads as TGTGCCAGCAGAAAAGCACAGGTCTACCAAGAGACCCAGTACTTC.

The chain carries TRBV13 and TRBJ2-5; 7 nucleotides agree with TRBD2. V dropped 4 bases and J dropped 0; count of bases not matched to a gene: 20. The CDR3 consists of 20 residues. Germline values: CDR1 PRHDT, CDR2 FYEKMQ (reference sequence). In nucleotides, the CDR3 is TGTGCCAGCAGCTCCGCGGGGCCCCAGCGGGATGTCCCCTACCAAGAGACCCAGTACTTC. Translated: CASSSAGPQRDVPYQETQYF.

The chain links TRBV7-3 to TRBJ2-1, with 7 bases matching TRBD2. This CDR3 is built from 16 residues. The V gene end was trimmed by 5 bases and the J gene end by 2 bases; junction bases not matched to a gene: 9. The germline V gene has CDR1 SGHTA and CDR2 FQGTGA. The CDR3 bases are TGTGCCAGCAGCCCTTATGTGGGGGGGACCTACAATGAGCAGTTCTTC. This encodes CASSPYVGGTYNEQFF.

The rearrangement joins TRBV5-5 to TRBJ2-7; 7 bases agree with TRBD1. J gave up 3 bases and V 1 base, and 4 bases lay outside the gene matches. Germline V gives CDR1 SGHKS, CDR2 YYEKEE (reference sequence). This CDR3 has 14 residues. The CDR3 nucleotides are TGTGCCAGCAGCTTGTTGCAGGGGGACTACGAGCAGTACTTC. Translating gives CASSLLQGDYEQYF.

The chain couples TRBV15 to TRBJ1-4; 8 nucleotides line up with TRBD1. The CDR3 totals 15 residues. V trimming: 5 bases; J trimming: 7 bases; junction bases outside the gene matches: 9. Germline CDR1 is LNHNV and CDR2 is YYDKDF (reference sequence). The CDR3, as DNA: TGTGCCACCAGCCCTCAACCAGGGGGCTTTGAAAAACTGTTTTTT. It yields the protein CATSPQPGGFEKLFF.

The chain joins TRBV29-1 to TRBJ2-5, with a tentative D call TRBD1 (6 bases). The CDR3 contains 12 residues. In germline, CDR1 is SQVTM, CDR2 ANQGSEA. The V end lost 3 bases, the J end lost 5 bases, and 10 bases lay between the germline ends. The CDR3 here is CSVDRGVETQYF. CDR3 in DNA: TGCAGCGTTGACAGGGGCGTGGAGACCCAGTACTTC.

This clone has a single count. The rearrangement uses TRBV4-1 and TRBJ2-1, with 7 bases that match TRBD2. With V trimmed by 4 bases and J by 2 bases, 11 bases remained unmatched. Germline V gene lookup returns CDR1 MGHRA and CDR2 YSYEKL. The CDR3 length is 17 residues. The CDR3 nucleotides are TGCGCCAGCAGCCCCGGGTGGGTAGCGGGTACCTACAATGAGCAGTTCTTC. Protein: CASSPGWVAGTYNEQFF.